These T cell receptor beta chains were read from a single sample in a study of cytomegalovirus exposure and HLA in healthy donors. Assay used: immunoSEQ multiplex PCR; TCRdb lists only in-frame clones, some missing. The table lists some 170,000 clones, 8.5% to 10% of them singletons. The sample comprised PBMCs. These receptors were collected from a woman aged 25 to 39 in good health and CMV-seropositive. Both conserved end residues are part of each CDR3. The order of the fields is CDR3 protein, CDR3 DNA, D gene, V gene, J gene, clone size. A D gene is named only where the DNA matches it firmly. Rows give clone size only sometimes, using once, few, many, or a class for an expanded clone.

CDR3aa: CASSPGTGVLNQPQHF
CDR3nt: TGTGCCAGTAGCCCGGGGACAGGGGTATTAAATCAGCCCCAGCATTTT
d_gene: TRBD1
v_gene: TRBV19
j_gene: TRBJ1-5
abundance: few

CDR3aa: CASSRLLGQGSTEAFF
CDR3nt: TGCGCCAGCAGCCGCCTGCTGGGACAGGGGAGCACTGAAGCTTTCTTT
d_gene: TRBD1
v_gene: TRBV4-1
j_gene: TRBJ1-1
abundance: few

CDR3aa: CASSRSNSLNTEAFF
CDR3nt: TGCGCCAGCAGCCGTTCAAACAGCTTGAACACTGAAGCTTTCTTT
d_gene: -
v_gene: TRBV5-1
j_gene: TRBJ1-1
abundance: -

CDR3aa: CASSRWWDRGRRSSYEQYF
CDR3nt: TGTGCCAGTAGTCGTTGGTGGGACAGGGGGCGAAGGTCCTCCTACGAGCAGTACTTC
d_gene: TRBD1
v_gene: TRBV19
j_gene: TRBJ2-7
abundance: -

CDR3aa: CATSRDLTAAETQYF
CDR3nt: TGTGCCACCAGCAGAGATCTCACCGCGGCAGAGACCCAGTACTTC
d_gene: -
v_gene: TRBV15
j_gene: TRBJ2-5
abundance: -

CDR3aa: CASRLPSTDTQYF
CDR3nt: TGTGCCAGTAGACTCCCGAGCACAGATACGCAGTATTTT
d_gene: -
v_gene: TRBV19
j_gene: TRBJ2-3
abundance: -

CDR3aa: CASSSQTGENGYTF
CDR3nt: TGCGCCAGCAGCTCGCAGACAGGGGAGAATGGCTACACCTTC
d_gene: TRBD1
v_gene: TRBV5-1
j_gene: TRBJ1-2
abundance: -

CDR3aa: CASSPGQGMMQFF
CDR3nt: TGTGCCAGCAGCCCGGGACAGGGAATGATGCAGTTCTTC
d_gene: TRBD1
v_gene: TRBV14
j_gene: TRBJ2-1
abundance: few

CDR3aa: CAWTRAAVGNTEAFF
CDR3nt: TGTGCCTGGACCAGGGCGGCGGTAGGGAACACTGAAGCTTTCTTT
d_gene: -
v_gene: TRBV30
j_gene: TRBJ1-1
abundance: many

CDR3aa: CALTGGVVDNEKLFF
CDR3nt: TGTGCCCTCACGGGGGGTGTTGTTGATAATGAAAAACTGTTTTTT
d_gene: -
v_gene: TRBV30
j_gene: TRBJ1-4
abundance: -

CDR3aa: CASSLGRSYEQYF
CDR3nt: TGTGCCAGCAGTTTGGGGAGATCCTACGAGCAGTACTTC
d_gene: -
v_gene: TRBV28
j_gene: TRBJ2-7
abundance: -

CDR3aa: CASSIAPIQGYSYNEQFF
CDR3nt: TGTGCCAGTAGTATAGCCCCCATTCAGGGGTACTCCTACAATGAGCAGTTCTTC
d_gene: -
v_gene: TRBV19
j_gene: TRBJ2-1
abundance: -

CDR3aa: CASSLDLGETQYF
CDR3nt: TGCGCCAGCAGCTTGGACCTCGGAGAGACCCAGTACTTC
d_gene: -
v_gene: TRBV5-1
j_gene: TRBJ2-5
abundance: few

CDR3aa: CASSDSRRGVTEAFF
CDR3nt: TGTGCCAGCAGTGACTCGCGCAGGGGGGTTACTGAAGCTTTCTTT
d_gene: TRBD1
v_gene: TRBV6-4
j_gene: TRBJ1-1
abundance: -

CDR3aa: CSVYGTGNTIYF
CDR3nt: TGCAGCGTTTACGGGACTGGAAACACCATATATTTT
d_gene: -
v_gene: TRBV29-1
j_gene: TRBJ1-3
abundance: -

CDR3aa: CASSLAFRGETQYF
CDR3nt: TGTGCCAGCAGCTTAGCTTTCAGAGGGGAGACCCAGTACTTC
d_gene: -
v_gene: TRBV7-9
j_gene: TRBJ2-5
abundance: -

CDR3aa: CASSQDKPYNEQFF
CDR3nt: TGCGCCAGCAGCCAAGATAAGCCCTACAATGAGCAGTTCTTC
d_gene: -
v_gene: TRBV4-1
j_gene: TRBJ2-1
abundance: -

CDR3aa: CASSLILAGFGTGELFF
CDR3nt: TGTGCCAGCAGCTTGATACTAGCGGGATTTGGCACCGGGGAGCTGTTTTTT
d_gene: TRBD2
v_gene: TRBV5-6
j_gene: TRBJ2-2
abundance: few

CDR3aa: CASSSHAGQFMNEQFF
CDR3nt: TGCGCCAGCAGCTCCCATGCGGGACAGTTTATGAATGAGCAGTTCTTC
d_gene: -
v_gene: TRBV5-1
j_gene: TRBJ2-1
abundance: -

CDR3aa: CASSYAGGQAGNTIYF
CDR3nt: TGCGCCAGCAGCTACGCCGGCGGACAGGCAGGAAACACCATATATTTT
d_gene: TRBD1
v_gene: TRBV5-1
j_gene: TRBJ1-3
abundance: -

CDR3aa: CASSLHGYEQFF
CDR3nt: TGTGCCAGCAGCCTACACGGGTATGAGCAGTTCTTC
d_gene: -
v_gene: TRBV7-8
j_gene: TRBJ2-1
abundance: -

CDR3aa: CASSPNLRSQETQYF
CDR3nt: TGCGCCAGCAGCCCTAACTTAAGAAGCCAAGAGACCCAGTACTTC
d_gene: -
v_gene: TRBV5-1
j_gene: TRBJ2-5
abundance: -

CDR3aa: CASSLGAEGNTIYF
CDR3nt: TGCGCCAGCAGCTTGGGGGCCGAGGGAAACACCATATATTTT
d_gene: -
v_gene: TRBV5-1
j_gene: TRBJ1-3
abundance: few

CDR3aa: CASSYSSRLAEAFF
CDR3nt: TGTGCCAGCAGTTACTCAAGCCGACTTGCTGAAGCTTTCTTT
d_gene: -
v_gene: TRBV6-6
j_gene: TRBJ1-1
abundance: -

CDR3aa: CASSQWTGRTEAFF
CDR3nt: TGCGCCAGCAGCCAATGGACAGGGAGGACTGAAGCTTTCTTT
d_gene: TRBD1
v_gene: TRBV4-1
j_gene: TRBJ1-1
abundance: few

CDR3aa: CASSLVSGQGSYNEQFF
CDR3nt: TGTGCCAGCAGCTTAGTTTCCGGACAGGGGTCCTACAATGAGCAGTTCTTC
d_gene: TRBD1
v_gene: TRBV13
j_gene: TRBJ2-1
abundance: few

CDR3aa: CASTGAGSPGELFF
CDR3nt: TGCGCCAGCACAGGGGCAGGGAGTCCCGGGGAGCTGTTTTTT
d_gene: -
v_gene: TRBV5-1
j_gene: TRBJ2-2
abundance: -

CDR3aa: CASSQKQGNNEQFF
CDR3nt: TGTGCCAGCAGCCAAAAACAGGGGAACAATGAGCAGTTCTTC
d_gene: TRBD1
v_gene: TRBV5-4
j_gene: TRBJ2-1
abundance: -

CDR3aa: CASSVRTGGSEQYF
CDR3nt: TGTGCCAGCAGCGTAAGAACCGGCGGTTCAGAGCAGTACTTC
d_gene: -
v_gene: TRBV9
j_gene: TRBJ2-7
abundance: few

CDR3aa: CATSRDGAVGEQYF
CDR3nt: TGTGCCACCAGCAGAGATGGTGCGGTGGGCGAGCAGTACTTC
d_gene: -
v_gene: TRBV15
j_gene: TRBJ2-7
abundance: -

CDR3aa: CASSHPGQGAYGYTF
CDR3nt: TGTGCCAGCAGCCACCCGGGACAGGGAGCCTATGGCTACACCTTC
d_gene: TRBD1
v_gene: TRBV5-4
j_gene: TRBJ1-2
abundance: -